This is a list of T cell receptor beta chains from one sample in a study of blood T cell repertoires in COVID-19. Sequencing was performed with immunoSEQ multiplex PCR; in TCRdb, only in-frame clones are kept and a portion is missing. The sample has tens of thousands of clones, roughly 90% seen once. Sequences were obtained from peripheral blood. The receptors were sampled from a man in his 60s with active COVID-19. Both conserved end residues are part of each CDR3. The order of the fields is J gene, V gene, CDR3 protein.

>TRBJ1-3|TRBV7-3
CASSSGSGNTIYF
>TRBJ2-7|TRBV11-2
CASTRDYRYEQYF
>TRBJ2-7|TRBV29-1
CSVGTGTTYEQYF
>TRBJ1-1|TRBV11-3
CASSHGTGFGNTEAFF
>TRBJ2-1|TRBV3-1/TRBV3-2
CASSQDWRTSSDNEQFF
>TRBJ2-3|TRBV6-5
CASSTTGTDTQYF
>TRBJ1-1|TRBV25-1
CASSESGYTEAFF
>TRBJ2-1|TRBV5-1
CASSSLAGGGNEQFF
>TRBJ2-3|TRBV7-3
CASSLNQGGDTQYF
>TRBJ2-1|TRBV9
CASSVDMGGPGNEQFF